This T cell receptor beta chain emerged from a study of blood T cell repertoires in COVID-19. At the level of the study: Samples taken during acute and convalescent COVID-19 were collected in the United States, Italy and Spain.

As handled by the study authors: The assay estimated nucleated cells by amplifying reference gene primers. Libraries were prepared by immunoSEQ multiplex PCR; TCRdb keeps only in-frame clonotypes and omits some of them. Clone size and the V and J calls come from that table; the DNA yielded D and trimming. The table records some 230,000 clones, approximately 83% of them present only once. CDR3 size: 16 residues. Trimming cost V 5 bases and J 5 bases; bases outside gene matches: 12. Germline V gene lookup returns CDR1 MNHEY and CDR2 SMNVEV (reference sequence). The TCR was taken from a woman aged 45-65 years with acute or convalescent COVID-19. Sequencing was carried out using peripheral blood. The chain joins TRBV27 to TRBJ2-1, with 7 bases identical to TRBD2. The CDR3: CASSTTPGTNNNEQFF. CDR3 DNA: TGTGCCAGCAGTACAACACCCGGGACTAACAACAATGAGCAGTTCTTC.